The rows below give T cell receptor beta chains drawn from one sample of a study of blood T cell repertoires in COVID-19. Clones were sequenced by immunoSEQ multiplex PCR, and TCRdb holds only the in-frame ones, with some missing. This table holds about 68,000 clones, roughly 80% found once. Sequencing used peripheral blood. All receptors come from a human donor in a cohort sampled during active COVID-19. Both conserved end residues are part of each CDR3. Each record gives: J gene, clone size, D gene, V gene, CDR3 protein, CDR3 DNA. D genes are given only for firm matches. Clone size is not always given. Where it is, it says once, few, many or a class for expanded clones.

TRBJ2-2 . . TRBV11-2 CASSARGAANTGELFF TGTGCCAGCAGCGCTCGTGGGGCAGCGAACACCGGGGAGCTGTTTTTT
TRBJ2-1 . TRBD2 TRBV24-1 CATSGTSVGEQFF TGTGCCACCAGTGGAACTAGCGTTGGTGAGCAGTTCTTC
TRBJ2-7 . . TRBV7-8 CASSFIRGKSYEQYF TGTGCCAGCAGCTTCATCCGGGGTAAATCCTACGAGCAGTACTTC
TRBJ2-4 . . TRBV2 CASSDSEELLAKNIQYF TGTGCCAGCAGTGATTCTGAGGAGCTTCTAGCCAAAAACATTCAGTACTTC
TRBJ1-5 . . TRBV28 CASSPWRDNQPQHF TGTGCCAGCAGTCCCTGGAGGGACAATCAGCCCCAGCATTTT
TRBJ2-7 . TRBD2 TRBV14 CASSQDFRGLVRSRYEQYF TGTGCCAGCAGCCAAGATTTTCGGGGACTAGTACGGTCTCGCTACGAGCAGTACTTC
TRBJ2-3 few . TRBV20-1 CSASRDPGVSDTQYF TGCAGTGCTAGTAGGGACCCGGGGGTTTCAGATACGCAGTATTTT
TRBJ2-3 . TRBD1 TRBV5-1 CASTSTGGSTDTQYF TGCGCCAGCACCTCGACAGGGGGGAGCACAGATACGCAGTATTTT
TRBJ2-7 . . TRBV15 CATSRDRGAGTGEQYF TGTGCCACCAGCAGAGATCGCGGGGCAGGGACGGGCGAGCAGTACTTC
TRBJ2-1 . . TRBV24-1 CATSGTPGTPEAYNEQFF TGTGCCACCAGTGGCACCCCGGGTACCCCAGAGGCCTACAATGAGCAGTTCTTC
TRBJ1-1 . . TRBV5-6 CASSEQGPNTEAFF TGTGCCAGCAGCGAACAGGGCCCCAACACTGAAGCTTTCTTT
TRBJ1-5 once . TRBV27 CASSSRPTQSTPQHF TGTGCCAGCAGTTCACGCCCGACTCAAAGCACGCCCCAGCATTTT
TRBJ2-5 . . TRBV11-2 CASSFEQANSWATQYF TGTGCCAGCAGCTTTGAACAGGCCAACTCCTGGGCTACCCAGTACTTC
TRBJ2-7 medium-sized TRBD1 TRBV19 CASSRDSGQIPEQYF TGTGCCAGTAGTAGAGATTCGGGACAGATCCCCGAGCAGTACTTC
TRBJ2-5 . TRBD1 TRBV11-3 CASSHRGQGETQYF TGTGCCAGCAGTCACAGGGGGCAGGGAGAGACCCAGTACTTC
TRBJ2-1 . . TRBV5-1 CASSLGRKSSYNEQFF TGCGCCAGCAGCTTGGGCAGGAAGAGCTCCTACAATGAGCAGTTCTTC
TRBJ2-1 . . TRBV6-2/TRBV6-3 CASSDAVGYEQFF TGTGCCAGCAGTGACGCCGTCGGGTATGAGCAGTTCTTC
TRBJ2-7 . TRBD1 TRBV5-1 CASSRGQGGSEQYF TGCGCCAGCAGCCGTGGACAGGGAGGCAGCGAGCAGTACTTC
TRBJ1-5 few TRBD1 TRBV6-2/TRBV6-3 CASSYGGTGNQPQHF TGTGCCAGCAGTTACGGGGGGACAGGCAATCAGCCCCAGCATTTT
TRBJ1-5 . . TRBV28 CASSLETENQPQHF TGTGCCAGCAGTTTAGAGACAGAAAATCAGCCCCAGCATTTT
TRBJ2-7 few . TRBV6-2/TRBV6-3 CASSYAGMGYEQYF TGTGCCAGCAGTTACGCGGGTATGGGGTACGAGCAGTACTTC
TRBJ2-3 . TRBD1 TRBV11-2 CASSLDGTGGWADTQYF TGTGCCAGCAGCTTAGACGGGACAGGGGGCTGGGCAGATACGCAGTATTTT
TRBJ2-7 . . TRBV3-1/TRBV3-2 CASSQEASSSYEQYF TGTGCCAGCAGCCAAGAGGCCTCTAGCTCCTACGAGCAGTACTTC
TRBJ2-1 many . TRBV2 CASTRNEQFF TGTGCCAGCACCAGAAATGAGCAGTTCTTC
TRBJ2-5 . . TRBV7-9 CASSPAGSETQYF TGTGCCAGCAGCCCTGCGGGGAGCGAGACCCAGTACTTC
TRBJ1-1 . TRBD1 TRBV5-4 CASTSTGQVKEAFF TGTGCCAGCACCTCAACGGGACAGGTTAAGGAAGCTTTCTTT
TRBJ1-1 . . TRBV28 CASWDTLNTEAFF TGTGCCAGTTGGGACACCCTGAACACTGAAGCTTTCTTT
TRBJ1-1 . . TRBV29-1 CSVDALLNTEAFF TGCAGCGTTGATGCCCTACTGAACACTGAAGCTTTCTTT
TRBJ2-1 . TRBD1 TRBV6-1 CASSATPGQGYNEQFF TGTGCCAGCAGTGCGACCCCGGGACAGGGGTACAATGAGCAGTTCTTC
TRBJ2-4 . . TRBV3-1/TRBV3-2 CASSPVQRLAKNIQYF TGTGCCAGCAGTCCCGTCCAGCGACTAGCCAAAAACATTCAGTACTTC
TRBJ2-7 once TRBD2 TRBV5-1 CASSLGFAGGRSYEQYF TGCGCCAGCAGCTTGGGATTTGCGGGAGGAAGGTCCTACGAGCAGTACTTC
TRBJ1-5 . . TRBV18 CASSLGQSRSQPQHF TGTGCCAGCTCACTCGGACAGTCGCGTAGTCAGCCCCAGCATTTT
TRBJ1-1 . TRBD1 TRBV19 CASSTDRLNTEAFF TGTGCCAGTAGTACGGACAGGCTGAACACTGAAGCTTTCTTT
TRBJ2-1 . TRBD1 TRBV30 CALGQALSYNEQFF TGTGCCTTGGGACAGGCACTCTCCTACAATGAGCAGTTCTTC
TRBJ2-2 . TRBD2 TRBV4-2 CASSRTTSGSFTGELFF TGTGCCAGCAGCCGGACGACTAGCGGGAGTTTCACCGGGGAGCTGTTTTTT
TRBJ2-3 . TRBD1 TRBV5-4 CASSPPGQGIDTQYF TGTGCCAGCAGCCCCCCGGGACAGGGGATAGATACGCAGTATTTT
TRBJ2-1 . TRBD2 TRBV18 CASSPLAGVSGEQFF TGTGCCAGCTCCCCTCTAGCGGGGGTATCCGGTGAGCAGTTCTTC
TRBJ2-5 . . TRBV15 CATSRLSYPGQDTQYF TGTGCCACCAGCAGGCTCTCCTACCCGGGACAAGATACCCAGTACTTC
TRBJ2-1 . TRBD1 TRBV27 CASSFRPQGVSYNEQFF TGTGCCAGCAGTTTCAGACCCCAGGGGGTCTCCTACAATGAGCAGTTCTTC
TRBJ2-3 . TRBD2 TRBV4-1 CASSQDRTSGMKLTQYF TGCGCCAGCAGCCAAGATCGCACTAGCGGGATGAAGTTGACGCAGTATTTT
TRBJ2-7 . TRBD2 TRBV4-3 CASSQDHGGSYEQYF TGCGCCAGCAGCCAAGATCACGGGGGGTCTTACGAGCAGTACTTC
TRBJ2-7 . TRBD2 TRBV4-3 CASSQDRTGLAVDEQYF TGCGCCAGCAGCCAGGACAGAACGGGACTAGCGGTTGACGAGCAGTACTTC
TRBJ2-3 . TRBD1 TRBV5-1 CASSRDRGHTDTQYF TGCGCCAGCAGCAGAGACAGGGGCCACACAGATACGCAGTATTTT
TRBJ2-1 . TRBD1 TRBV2 CASKAGGLEQFF TGTGCCAGCAAGGCAGGGGGCCTTGAGCAGTTCTTC
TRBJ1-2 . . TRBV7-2 CASSFTGNYGYTF TGTGCCAGCAGCTTCACAGGGAACTATGGCTACACCTTC
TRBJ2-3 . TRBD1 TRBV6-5 CASSESRDSRNTQYF TGTGCCAGCAGCGAGTCTAGGGACAGCCGCAATACGCAGTATTTT
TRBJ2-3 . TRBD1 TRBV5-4 CATRQGTGGDTQYF TGTGCCACCCGACAGGGAACCGGCGGAGATACGCAGTATTTT
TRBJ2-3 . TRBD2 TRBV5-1 CASRTSGSTDTQYF TGCGCCAGCAGGACTAGCGGGAGTACAGATACGCAGTATTTT
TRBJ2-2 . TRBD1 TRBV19 CASSGQGALGTGELFF TGTGCCAGTAGTGGACAGGGGGCTCTTGGCACCGGGGAGCTGTTTTTT
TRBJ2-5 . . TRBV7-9 CASSLGAVMQETQYF TGTGCCAGCAGCTTGGGGGCGGTGATGCAAGAGACCCAGTACTTC
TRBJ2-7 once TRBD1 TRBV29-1 CSVETGGYEQYF TGCAGCGTTGAGACAGGGGGCTACGAGCAGTACTTC
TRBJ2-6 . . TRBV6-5 CASGARALNVLTF TGTGCCAGCGGGGCCCGGGCGCTCAACGTCCTGACTTTC
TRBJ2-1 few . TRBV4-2 CASSQDYYNEQFF TGTGCCAGCAGCCAAGACTACTACAATGAGCAGTTCTTC
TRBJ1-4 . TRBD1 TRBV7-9 CASSRTGGTSEKLFF TGTGCCAGCAGCCGAACAGGGGGCACGAGTGAAAAACTGTTTTTT
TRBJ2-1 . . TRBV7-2 CASSLGSGSYNEQFF TGTGCCAGCAGCTTAGGATCGGGGTCCTACAATGAGCAGTTCTTC
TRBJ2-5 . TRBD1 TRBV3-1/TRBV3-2 CASSPQGQETQYF TGTGCCAGCAGCCCACAGGGGCAAGAGACCCAGTACTTC
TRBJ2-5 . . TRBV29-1 CSVEPGETQYF TGCAGCGTTGAGCCAGGGGAGACCCAGTACTTC
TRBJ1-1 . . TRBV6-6 CASSYSRLSNTEAFF TGTGCCAGCAGTTACTCGAGGCTGTCTAACACTGAAGCTTTCTTT
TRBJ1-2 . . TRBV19 CASSRVVDGGGYTF TGTGCCAGTAGCCGTGTGGTTGACGGGGGTGGCTACACCTTC